Included here is one TCR beta chain sequence, with context. After removal of 5 bases from V and 5 bases from J, the junction contained 6 bases not matched to a gene. This CDR3 comprises 14 residues. The germline gives CDR1 SGHAT, CDR2 FQNNGV. This sample is part of a study of T cells in localized non-small cell lung cancer. Clones were sequenced by immunoSEQ multiplex PCR, and TCRdb holds only the in-frame ones, with some missing. The sample lists tens of thousands of clones, over 70% occurring once. The specimen was PBMCs, collected before any cancer treatment. The receptor comes from a man aged 35-75 years with stage II squamous cell lung carcinoma. The V gene is TRBV11-2, the J gene TRBJ1-2; TRBD1 agrees at 9 bases. The CDR3: CASSQDRGLYGYTF. CDR3 bases: TGTGCCAGCAGCCAGGACAGGGGATTATATGGCTACACCTTC.